This T cell receptor beta chain stems from a study of T-cell memory formation after mild COVID-19. Using its own MiXCR run on the 5' RACE reads, TCRdb lists one record per CDR3 protein. The sample comprises some 450,000 distinct CDR3 sequences, 20% of which are singletons, and more than 8% rests with the top ten. This clonotype was observed a handful of times. The CDR3 contains 18 residues. Losses at the gene ends were 3 bases for V and 4 bases for J; bases not matched to a gene: 12. Germline V CDR1 and CDR2: SGHNT, YYREEE (reference sequence). What was sequenced was PBMCs or a T cell subset sorted from them (not recorded which). The receptor comes from an adult woman who had mild COVID-19 (a few samples of this study predate the infection). Cell type and time point are not known. V gene TRBV5-4 combines with J gene TRBJ2-2; 10 bases align to TRBD2. The CDR3 coding sequence is TGTGCCAGCAGCTCACCCGTACCTAGCGGGAGAAGCACCGGGGAGCTGTTTTTT. Translated: CASSSPVPSGRSTGELFF.